A single sample is the source of the 17 T cell receptor beta chains below, sequenced in a study of CD8+CD57+ T cells in acquired aplastic anemia. Using genomic DNA as the template, TCR beta VDJ and CDR3 profiling was carried out. One entry per CDR3 protein results from TCRdb running MiXCR on the reads. The profile shows about 180,000 distinct CDR3 sequences, around 60% of them singletons. It was patients with CD8+CD57+ cell expansion by flow cytometry who were chosen for sequencing. Sequences were obtained from sorted CD4+, CD8+, or CD8+CD57+ T cells (not recorded which) from PBMCs. These receptors were collected from a human donor with aplastic anemia.

The gene calls are TRBV5-4 and TRBJ1-4; maybe TRBD1 (5 bases). Germline-derived CDR1 and CDR2 are SGHNT and YYREEE (reference sequence). Trimming took 4 bases from V and 8 from J, leaving 9 bases between them. CDR3 length equals 12 residues. The CDR3: CASSGAEEKLFF. CDR3 nucleotides: TGTGCCAGCAGCGGGGCCGAGGAAAAACTGTTTTTT.

The V gene is TRBV7-3, the J gene TRBJ1-6, with 9 bases that match TRBD1. V was pared by 5 bases and J by 11 bases, with 7 bases of the junction left unmatched. CDR3 length: 14 amino acids. From germline, CDR1 is SGHTA and CDR2 FQGTGA. The CDR3 coding sequence is TGTGCCAGCAGCGTACAGGGGGCCGGTCCACCCCTCCACTTT. This sequence encodes CASSVQGAGPPLHF.

V and J are TRBV7-6 and TRBJ2-5; D remains unclear. In germline, CDR1 is SGHVS, CDR2 FNYEAQ. V lost 5 bases and J lost 1, with 5 bases in between. This CDR3 comprises 12 residues. The CDR3 reads CASSKVQETQYF. CDR3 in DNA: TGTGCCAGCAGCAAGGTCCAAGAGACCCAGTACTTC.

This clonotype has a count of ten or more. The V gene is TRBV4-2, the J gene TRBJ2-1; a possible D gene is TRBD2 (6 bases). Deletions cut 1 base from V and 9 bases from J, with 10 bases between. Germline-derived CDR1 and CDR2 are LGHNA and YNFKEQ. The CDR3 contains 13 residues. CDR3 coding DNA: TGTGCCAGCAGCCAAGGGTCGGGGGTTGAGCAGTTCTTC. Its protein is CASSQGSGVEQFF.

This clonotype was seen a single time. The V gene is TRBV2, the J gene TRBJ1-1; D remains unclear. The CDR3 contains 13 residues. V shed 2 bases and J shed 1 base, with 5 bases lying between them. CDR1 is SNHLY and CDR2 is FYNNEI in the germline V gene. The chain's CDR3 is CASSELENTEAFF. CDR3 DNA: TGTGCCAGCAGTGAATTGGAGAACACTGAAGCTTTCTTT.

The chain has TRBV2 and TRBJ1-4; TRBD1 matches at 7 bases. CDR3 length equals 15 residues. V was pared by 9 bases and J by 3 bases, with 10 bases of the junction left unmatched. CDR1 and CDR2 from the germline V gene are SNHLY and FYNNEI. This CDR3 is CASTHDRVSNEKLFF. CDR3 in DNA: TGTGCCAGTACCCATGACAGGGTGTCTAATGAAAAACTGTTTTTT. Filled out from reference TRBV2 and TRBJ1-4, the complete variable domain reads EPEVTQTPSHQVTQMGQEVILRCVPISNHLYFYWYRQILGQKVEFLVSFYNNEISEKSEIFDDQFSVERPDGSNFTLKIRSTKLEDSAMYFCASTHDRVSNEKLFFGSGTQLSVL.

The chain couples TRBV2 to TRBJ2-7; D remains ambiguous. CDR1 is SNHLY and CDR2 is FYNNEI in the germline V gene. V lost 7 bases, J lost 2 bases, and 9 bases lay in between. The CDR3 totals 12 residues. CDR3 residues: CASKRYAYEQYF. CDR3 nucleotides: TGTGCCAGCAAGAGGTACGCCTACGAGCAGTACTTC.

The J gene is TRBJ1-6, the V gene TRBV7-9, with 8 bases fitting TRBD1. Per germline, CDR1 SEHNR and CDR2 FQNEAQ (reference sequence). V lost 4 bases, J lost 8 bases, and 7 bases stayed unmatched. The length of the CDR3 is 15 residues. CDR3 amino acids: CASSSYDRGDSPLHF. CDR3 in DNA: TGTGCCAGCAGCTCGTATGACAGGGGAGATTCACCCCTCCACTTT. The full variable domain, rest sourced from reference TRBV7-9 and TRBJ1-6, is DTGVSQNPRHKITKRGQNVTFRCDPISEHNRLYWYRQTLGQGPEFLTYFQNEAQLEKSRLLSDRFSAERPKGSFSTLEIQRTEQGDSAMYLCASSSYDRGDSPLHFGNGTRLTVT.

The chain recombines TRBV7-8 with TRBJ2-1, with 11 bases that match TRBD2. CDR3 size: 15 residues. Per germline, CDR1 SGHVS and CDR2 FQNEAQ. Germline trimming cut 1 base from V and 6 bases from J; bases unmatched to any gene: 2. CDR3 protein: CASSLVAGGRNEQFF. The CDR3 DNA follows: TGTGCCAGCAGCTTAGTAGCGGGGGGGCGCAATGAGCAGTTCTTC.

This clonotype was recorded only once. V usage is TRBV2 and J usage is TRBJ1-1; unclear D gene. The germline V gene encodes CDR1 SNHLY and CDR2 FYNNEI. The CDR3 contains 13 residues. V was shortened by 6 bases and J by 3 bases, with 11 bases between the two germline ends. CDR3 nucleotide sequence: TGTGCCAGCAGGGGATTACAAGACACTGAAGCTTTCTTT. Translated: CASRGLQDTEAFF.

The genes are TRBV7-9 and TRBJ1-3; D gene uncertain. CDR1 SEHNR and CDR2 FQNEAQ come from the germline V gene (reference sequence). CDR3 length: 16 residues. The V end was cut by 1 base, the J end by 0 bases, with 10 bases between. In nucleotides, the CDR3 is TGTGCCAGCAGCTTAGGTCGGGGTACCTCTGGAAACACCATATATTTT. Translated: CASSLGRGTSGNTIYF.

This clonotype occurred a few times. This sequence joins TRBV7-9 and TRBJ2-7; D is perhaps TRBD1 or TRBD2 (6 bases each). V lost 0 bases and J 2 bases, leaving 11 bases between the germline ends. Germline V lookup: CDR1 SEHNR, CDR2 FQNEAQ (reference sequence). This CDR3 spans 15 amino acids. Written as DNA, the CDR3 is TGTGCCAGCAGCTTAGCGCGGGACATACCCTACGAGCAGTACTTC. It encodes CASSLARDIPYEQYF.

The CDR3 is CASSPGTGGEEQYF. CDR3 coding DNA: TGTGCCAGCAGTCCCGGGACAGGGGGCGAGGAGCAGTACTTC. The chain is built from TRBV2 and TRBJ2-7, with 12 positions matching TRBD1. The CDR3 is made up of 14 amino acids. The germline CDR1 and CDR2 sequences are SNHLY and FYNNEI. V shed 5 bases and J 7 bases; nucleotides not matched to a gene: 6. Full variable domain (missing parts from reference TRBV2 and TRBJ2-7): EPEVTQTPSHQVTQMGQEVILRCVPISNHLYFYWYRQILGQKVEFLVSFYNNEISEKSEIFDDQFSVERPDGSNFTLKIRSTKLEDSAMYFCASSPGTGGEEQYFGPGTRLTVT.

This clonotype was detected ten times or more. The V gene is TRBV5-4, the J gene TRBJ1-2; 7 nucleotides match TRBD1. The V segment lost 4 bases and the J segment 4 bases; nucleotides outside the gene matches: 4. This CDR3 spans 13 amino acids. The V gene's germline CDR1 is SGHNT and CDR2 YYREEE (reference sequence). The CDR3 region is CASSTRDSYGYTF. The CDR3 DNA sequence: TGTGCCAGCAGCACCCGGGACAGCTATGGCTACACCTTC.

This clonotype was counted only a few times. This chain connects TRBV7-2 to TRBJ2-3, with 11 bases identical to TRBD2. The J segment lost 1 base and the V segment lost 3 bases, leaving 15 bases of the junction unmatched. The CDR3 contains 20 residues. In germline, CDR1 is SGHTA, CDR2 FQGNSA. CDR3 sequence (DNA): TGTGCCAGCAGCTTCCCAAAAGTAGCGGGGGGGGCATCGGGCACAGATACGCAGTATTTT. Protein: CASSFPKVAGGASGTDTQYF.

The genes are TRBV15 and TRBJ2-1, with 7 bases aligning to TRBD1. V lost 0 bases to trimming and J lost 15 bases; unmatched junction nucleotides: 11. CDR3 length equals 14 residues. Germline V CDR1 and CDR2: LNHNV, YYDKDF (reference sequence). CDR3 loop: CATSRDITGANWFF. In nucleotides, the CDR3 is TGTGCCACCAGCAGAGATATTACAGGGGCCAATTGGTTCTTC.

This clonotype was seen repeatedly, ten times or more. The gene calls are TRBV2 and TRBJ2-1; D not resolved. The CDR3 sequence is 10 residues long. Trimming removed 8 bases from V and 4 bases from J, with 3 bases in between. The germline CDR1 and CDR2 sequences are SNHLY and FYNNEI. The CDR3 spells CASYYNEQFF. The CDR3 DNA follows: TGTGCCAGCTATTACAATGAGCAGTTCTTC.